The 20 T cell receptor beta chains below were found in one sample sequenced in a study of T cell changes during pregnancy in multiple sclerosis. Using immunoSEQ multiplex PCR, the repertoire was profiled, and TCRdb retains in-frame clones only, with some absent. The repertoire has more than 60,000 clones, 75% to 95% of them found once; the top ten carry about 0.31%. Sequencing used CD4+ T cells from peripheral blood mononuclear cells, obtained in the third trimester of pregnancy. The receptors here all came from a female donor in good health, enrolled as a control in a pregnancy study.

V is TRBV7-9 and J is TRBJ1-4; D remains unclear. The CDR3 extends over 14 amino acids. V was cut by 5 bases and J by 8 bases, with 15 bases left in between. Germline V gene sequence: CDR1 SEHNR, CDR2 FQNEAQ (reference sequence). CDR3 sequence reads: CASSPKSGGEKLFF. The CDR3 bases are TGTGCCAGCAGCCCCAAATCGGGCGGGGAAAAACTGTTTTTT.

The J gene is TRBJ1-2, the V gene TRBV5-1; 7 positions agree with TRBD1. Trimming took 3 bases from V and 5 from J; bases not matched to a gene: 10. CDR3 length: 15 residues. Germline V gives CDR1 SGHRS, CDR2 YFSETQ. CDR3 bases: TGCGCCAGCAGCTCGGGATCCGGGACAGAATATGGCTACACCTTC. It translates to CASSSGSGTEYGYTF.

This CDR3 is CASSVGIPGQVPYGYTF. The CDR3 bases are TGTGCCAGCAGCGTAGGGATTCCGGGACAGGTTCCCTATGGCTACACCTTC. V gene TRBV9 combines with J gene TRBJ1-2; 8 bases are a match to TRBD1. Germline CDR1 SGDLS, CDR2 YYNGEE. V was pared by 0 bases and J by 4 bases, with 11 bases of the junction left unmatched. CDR3 length: 17 residues.

The chain joins TRBV4-3 to TRBJ2-5, with 10 bases identical to TRBD1. The V gene's germline CDR1 is LGHNA and CDR2 YSLEER. CDR3 length equals 15 residues. After removal of 0 bases from V and 5 bases from J, the junction contained 3 bases not matched to a gene. CDR3 DNA sequence: TGCGCCAGCAGCCAAGATGACAGGGGGCGGGAGACCCAGTACTTC. This encodes CASSQDDRGRETQYF.

The genes are TRBV11-3 and TRBJ1-1, with D possibly being TRBD1 (6 bases). Germline V gene sequence: CDR1 SGHNT, CDR2 YENEEA. Trimming left V 0 bases short and J 1 base short, with 12 bases between. There are 16 residues in the CDR3. CDR3 coding DNA: TGTGCCAGCAGCTTAGAGCGGGGGGCAGCGAACACTGAAGCTTTCTTT. Its translation is CASSLERGAANTEAFF.

This clone appeared once. The V and J genes are TRBV23-1 and TRBJ2-7, with D perhaps TRBD2 (6 bases). TRBV23-1 is classed as an ORF, of uncertain function. The CDR3 consists of 18 residues. The V end was cut by 0 bases, the J end by 6 bases, with 24 bases between. The CDR3 DNA reads as TGCGCCAGCAGTCAATCGGGGGGACTTACTTTAGGGCGCGGCGAGCAGTACTTC. Its translation: CASSQSGGLTLGRGEQYF.

This chain joins TRBV11-3 and TRBJ2-2, with a tentative D call TRBD2 (7 bases). This CDR3 comprises 17 residues. In germline, CDR1 is SGHNT, CDR2 YENEEA. V lost 5 bases, J lost 4 bases, and 20 bases lay in between. The CDR3 spells CASSARRGASGTGELFF. In nucleotides, the CDR3 is TGTGCCAGCAGCGCACGACGGGGGGCCTCGGGCACCGGGGAGCTGTTTTTT.

CDR3 sequence reads: CASSSLGGGLTDTQYF. The CDR3 DNA sequence: TGTGCCAGCAGTTCTTTGGGGGGGGGCCTCACAGATACGCAGTATTTT. The rearrangement joins TRBV27 to TRBJ2-3; perhaps TRBD2 as D (7 bases). The CDR3 sequence is 16 residues long. Germline assignment: CDR1 MNHEY and CDR2 SMNVEV (reference sequence). V was trimmed by 4 bases and J by 2 bases, leaving 16 bases between them.

This chain joins TRBV4-3 and TRBJ2-2; D gene ambiguous. Germline values: CDR1 LGHNA, CDR2 YSLEER. Trimming shortened V by 3 bases and J by 5 bases, and 16 bases separated the two germline ends. The CDR3 is 16 amino acids. CDR3 sequence: CASSHIPASATGELFF. CDR3 in DNA: TGCGCCAGCAGCCATATTCCAGCAAGCGCTACCGGGGAGCTGTTTTTT.

CDR3 protein: CASSSEFPSSGANVLTF. In nucleotides, the CDR3 is TGTGCCAGCAGCTCCGAGTTCCCTAGCTCTGGGGCCAACGTCCTGACTTTC. This chain connects TRBV7-9 to TRBJ2-6; D is ambiguous. This CDR3 is 17 amino acids long. CDR1 and CDR2 from the germline V gene are SEHNR and FQNEAQ (reference sequence). Trimming cost V 4 bases and J 0 bases, with 13 bases left between them.

The V call is TRBV7-9, the J call TRBJ2-5, with a tentative D call TRBD2 (5 bases). Trimming took 3 bases from V and 4 from J, leaving 12 bases between them. The V gene's germline CDR1 is SEHNR and CDR2 FQNEAQ (reference sequence). CDR3 size: 14 residues. The CDR3 reads CASSFDTRGETQYF. CDR3 DNA: TGTGCCAGCAGCTTCGACACTCGGGGAGAGACCCAGTACTTC.

This clone was seen just once. Here the CDR3 reads CASSLGVAGGNEQFF. The CDR3 DNA is TGTGCCAGCAGCTTAGGAGTTGCAGGGGGCAATGAGCAGTTCTTC. The J gene is TRBJ2-1, the V gene TRBV7-3; 7 bases are a match to TRBD1. Germline assignment: CDR1 SGHTA and CDR2 FQGTGA. With 2 bases clipped from V and 6 bases from J, the junction kept 7 bases outside the gene matches. The CDR3 has 15 amino acids.

This clone appeared a single time. This sequence joins TRBV12-5 and TRBJ1-1; D is unclear. The germline CDR1 and CDR2 sequences are LGHNT and FRNRAP. The ends were cut back, 8 bases at V and 0 bases at J, with 10 bases in the middle. The CDR3 runs 13 residues. CDR3 protein: CASLSGLNTEAFF. DNA for the CDR3: TGTGCTAGTCTATCAGGATTGAACACTGAAGCTTTCTTT.

This chain uses TRBV10-3 with TRBJ2-3, with 7 positions matching TRBD1. The CDR3 spans 14 residues. V lost 4 bases, J lost 3 bases, and 4 bases stayed unmatched. Germline V gene sequence: CDR1 ENHRY, CDR2 SYGVKD. The CDR3 coding sequence is TGTGCCATCAGTGTGTTGGGACAGACAGATACGCAGTATTTT. It yields the protein CAISVLGQTDTQYF.

The chain joins TRBV4-1 to TRBJ1-2, with 8 bases aligning to TRBD1. Germline lookup yields CDR1 MGHRA and CDR2 YSYEKL. The trim removed 1 base at V and 0 bases at J, leaving 4 bases unmatched. The length of the CDR3 is 16 residues. The CDR3 loop is CASSQGDRISNYGYTF. Written as DNA, the CDR3 is TGCGCCAGCAGCCAAGGGGACAGGATATCTAACTATGGCTACACCTTC.

The J gene is TRBJ1-2, the V gene TRBV30, with D uncertain. The CDR3 covers 11 residues. V was shortened by 2 bases and J by 3 bases, with 4 bases between the two germline ends. Germline CDR1 reads GTSNPN; CDR2 reads SVGIG (reference sequence). CDR3 sequence: CAWSHDYGYTF. In DNA, the CDR3 is TGTGCCTGGAGTCATGACTATGGCTACACCTTC.

The chain joins TRBV4-1 to TRBJ2-2; D is ambiguous. Germline assignment: CDR1 MGHRA and CDR2 YSYEKL. The CDR3 sequence is 17 residues long. With 3 bases removed from V and 7 bases from J, the gap between germline ends came to 21 bases. The CDR3 loop reads CASSQPLDIGQVGELFF. The CDR3 nucleotides read TGCGCCAGCAGCCAGCCGTTAGACATCGGTCAAGTCGGGGAGCTGTTTTTT.

The chain combines TRBV6-5 with TRBJ1-5; D unresolved. The germline gives CDR1 MNHEY, CDR2 SVGAGI. Trimming pared 6 bases from V and 3 bases from J, leaving 15 bases between. This CDR3 region has 15 residues. The CDR3 protein is CASSPGGGANQPQHF. For the CDR3, the DNA is TGTGCCAGCAGCCCCGGTGGCGGTGCCAATCAGCCCCAGCATTTT.

This chain uses TRBV12-5 with TRBJ2-3; D might be TRBD1 (5 bases). Germline-derived CDR1 and CDR2 are LGHNT and FRNRAP. CDR3 size: 11 residues. With 7 bases removed from V and 6 bases from J, the gap between germline ends came to 8 bases. In DNA, the CDR3 is TGTGCTAGTGTAGGGGTGGATACGCAGTATTTT. Its translation is CASVGVDTQYF.

The V gene is TRBV4-3, the J gene TRBJ1-2; D is undetermined. The CDR3 spans 14 residues. Germline CDR1 reads LGHNA; CDR2 reads YSLEER. V lost 0 bases, J lost 5 bases, and 10 bases lay in between. DNA of the CDR3: TGCGCCAGCAGCCAAGATTATAGTCCTTATGGCTACACCTTC. It encodes CASSQDYSPYGYTF.